The present entry profiles one T cell receptor beta chain with its context. This same CDR3 is encoded by further DNA sequences in the sample. Libraries were prepared by immunoSEQ multiplex PCR; TCRdb keeps only in-frame clonotypes and omits some of them. Of roughly 70,000 clones listed, around 79% are singletons. This record comes from a study of blood T cell repertoires in COVID-19. This clonotype was sampled from a woman in her 70s with acute or convalescent COVID-19. The sample comprised peripheral blood.

For the CDR3, the DNA is TGTGCCAGCAGCCTACTAGCGGGGCTCACAGATACGCAGTATTTT. Its protein is CASSLLAGLTDTQYF. This chain joins TRBV7-8 and TRBJ2-3, with 10 nucleotides matching TRBD2. CDR3 size: 15 residues. V shed 5 bases and J 2 bases; nucleotides not matched to a gene: 4. The germline V gene has CDR1 SGHVS and CDR2 FQNEAQ.